The 10 T cell receptor beta chains below were found in one sample sequenced in a study of cytomegalovirus exposure and HLA in healthy donors. This table comes from immunoSEQ multiplex PCR, and its TCRdb copy is limited to in-frame clones, with some not included. Counted here are roughly 90,000 clones, around 93% occurring once; the ten biggest clones make up around 1.1%. The source material was PBMCs. The origin of the receptors is a woman aged 25 to 39 in good health and CMV-seropositive.

The chain couples TRBV12-2 to TRBJ2-2; TRBD2, the D gene given by the table, was not confirmed from the DNA. TRBV12-2 is termed a pseudogene. The CDR3 runs to 17 residues. In DNA, the CDR3 is TGTGCAAGTCGCTTAGAGTGGGACGGGAGAAGGACCGGGGAGCTGTTTTTT. It translates to CASRLEWDGRRTGELFF.

This chain connects TRBV7-2 to TRBJ1-2; 9 bases line up with TRBD1. The junction had 5 bases not matched to a gene; V was cut back by 5 bases and J by 1 base. The length of the CDR3 is 15 residues. Germline V gene lookup returns CDR1 SGHTA and CDR2 FQGNSA. DNA for the CDR3: TGTGCCAGCAGCACCTCGACAGGGGGTAACTATGGCTACACCTTC. Protein: CASSTSTGGNYGYTF.

J is TRBJ2-5 and V is TRBV29-1; TRBD1 matches at 7 bases. The CDR3 consists of 15 residues. After removal of 3 bases from V and 4 bases from J, the junction contained 11 bases not matched to a gene. Germline CDR1 SQVTM, CDR2 ANQGSEA. CDR3 residues: CSVEWEGGFAETQYF. CDR3 in DNA: TGCAGCGTTGAGTGGGAAGGGGGCTTCGCAGAGACCCAGTACTTC.

The chain joins TRBV6-6 to TRBJ1-1; 10 bases are a match to TRBD1. Losses at the gene ends were 11 bases for V and 0 bases for J; bases not matched to a gene: 3. The CDR3 contains 13 residues. Germline-derived CDR1 and CDR2 are MNHNY and SVGAGI (reference sequence). The CDR3 loop is CAGDRGMNTEAFF. CDR3 nucleotides: TGTGCCGGGGACAGGGGAATGAACACTGAAGCTTTCTTT.

This chain links TRBV19 with TRBJ2-1; 8 bases agree with TRBD2. This CDR3 comprises 16 residues. Germline V CDR1 and CDR2: LNHDA, SQIVND (reference sequence). V shed 1 base, J shed 5 bases, and the junction held 7 bases outside the gene matches. DNA for the CDR3: TGTGCCAGTAGTATAGGTGGGACTAGTTATAACAATGAGCAGTTCTTC. This sequence encodes CASSIGGTSYNNEQFF.

The J gene is TRBJ2-3, the V gene TRBV11-2; D is unclear. CDR1 and CDR2 (germline): SGHAT, FQNNGV. The CDR3 is 12 residues long. V lost 5 bases to trimming and J lost 2 bases, with 5 bases between them. The CDR3 sequence is CASSLYTDTQYF. For the CDR3, the DNA is TGTGCCAGCAGCCTATACACAGATACGCAGTATTTT.

The V gene is TRBV7-8, the J gene TRBJ1-3, with a weak D call TRBD1 (5 bases). The CDR3 runs to 16 residues. V was clipped by 1 base and J by 0 bases, with 10 bases between them. Germline loops: CDR1 SGHVS, CDR2 FQNEAQ. DNA for the CDR3: TGTGCCAGCAGCTTAGGCAGGACAACCTCTGGAAACACCATATATTTT. It translates to CASSLGRTTSGNTIYF.

This rearrangement joins TRBV5-1 to TRBJ1-3; D may be TRBD1 (5 bases). The CDR3 runs 14 residues. Germline V gives CDR1 SGHRS, CDR2 YFSETQ. Trimming removed 7 bases from V and 2 bases from J, with 13 bases in between. The CDR3: CASRPGGAGNTIYF. CDR3 in DNA: TGCGCCAGCCGCCCCGGAGGGGCTGGAAACACCATATATTTT.

The chain joins TRBV7-8 to TRBJ1-1; 7 nucleotides match TRBD1. Looked up from germline, CDR1 is SGHVS and CDR2 is FQNEAQ. With V trimmed by 4 bases and J by 1 base, 0 bases remained unmatched. This CDR3 spans 13 amino acids. Here the CDR3 DNA reads TGTGCCAGCAGCTGGGACAGGAACACTGAAGCTTTCTTT. It translates to CASSWDRNTEAFF.

The J gene is TRBJ1-4, the V gene TRBV7-2; TRBD1 matches 7 bases. CDR1 SGHTA and CDR2 FQGNSA come from the germline V gene. The V and J ends lost 2 bases and 2 bases, in that order; junction bases with no gene match: 11. The CDR3 spans 18 residues. DNA for the CDR3: TGTGCCAGCAGCTTACTGTTCCCAGGGGGAGTTACTAATGAAAAACTGTTTTTT. Its translation is CASSLLFPGGVTNEKLFF.